This T cell receptor beta chain was captured by sequencing in a study of blood T cell repertoires in COVID-19. The V and J ends lost 3 bases and 8 bases respectively, with 12 bases between them. The CDR3 consists of 13 residues. Authors' processing steps: Reference gene primer amplification gave nucleated cell count estimates. TCRdb's copy holds only in-frame clones and misses some; the assay was immunoSEQ multiplex PCR. V, J and clone size are those of that table, while D and trimming were read from the DNA. The data contain about 150,000 clones, roughly 82% of them singletons. The clonotype was recovered from a human donor with acute or convalescent COVID-19. The donor label of this sample is uncertain. The chain combines TRBV12-3 or TRBV12-4 with TRBJ2-3, with a possible D match to TRBD1 (5 bases). Sequencing was carried out using peripheral blood. The chain's CDR3 is CASSFHGQGTQYF. CDR3 nucleotide sequence: TGTGCCAGCAGTTTCCACGGGCAGGGTACGCAGTATTTT.